Each of the 6 T cell receptor beta chains below was sequenced from the same sample in a study of cytomegalovirus exposure and HLA in healthy donors. This PCR relied on a set of 60 Vbeta primers and 13 Jbeta primers. Generated by immunoSEQ multiplex PCR, the TCRdb table keeps only in-frame clones and is missing some. The sample holds 150,000 or so clones, approximately 70% seen once. Sequencing was done on a sample of PBMCs. These receptors originate from a man aged 40-55 years in good health and CMV-seropositive.

This chain uses TRBV5-1 with TRBJ2-1; a weak D match, TRBD2 (7 bases). The V end lost 4 bases, the J end lost 5 bases, and 22 bases lay between the germline ends. This CDR3 region has 17 residues. Looked up from germline, CDR1 is SGHRS and CDR2 is YFSETQ. In DNA form, the CDR3 reads TGCGCCAGCAGCCCCGGAATGGGGGGGCTACTGAACAATGAGCAGTTCTTC. Amino acids: CASSPGMGGLLNNEQFF.

This clone was recorded a few times. The chain employs TRBV7-3 and TRBJ2-1; D is unclear. In germline, CDR1 is SGHTA, CDR2 FQGTGA. V was trimmed by 4 bases and J by 4 bases, leaving 8 bases between them. The CDR3 spans 13 residues. The CDR3 sequence is CASSSSEYNEQFF. The CDR3 DNA sequence: TGTGCCAGCAGCTCTTCAGAATACAATGAGCAGTTCTTC.

Regarding this clone: This sample also contains other DNA sequences that code for the same CDR3. The rearrangement uses TRBV6-5 and TRBJ1-6; possible D gene TRBD1, 6 bases. Deletions cut 8 bases from V and 8 bases from J, with 13 bases between. In germline, CDR1 is MNHEY, CDR2 SVGAGI. The CDR3 runs 13 residues. The CDR3 is CASRMGADSPLHF. The CDR3 coding sequence is TGTGCCAGCCGGATGGGGGCGGATTCACCCCTCCACTTT.

This rearrangement joins TRBV6-1 to TRBJ1-5; tentative D call: TRBD1 (6 bases). Trimming shortened V by 4 bases and J by 2 bases, and 12 bases separated the two germline ends. Germline loops: CDR1 MNHNS, CDR2 SASEGT. There are 15 residues in the CDR3. DNA of the CDR3: TGTGCCAGCAGTGCCAGGGGCGGGCGCAATCAGCCCCAGCATTTT. Amino acid sequence: CASSARGGRNQPQHF.

The chain recombines TRBV6-6 with TRBJ2-7; 12 nucleotides align to TRBD1. Germline V gene lookup returns CDR1 MNHNY and CDR2 SVGAGI (reference sequence). CDR3 length equals 15 residues. With 4 bases clipped from V and 6 bases from J, the junction kept 7 bases outside the gene matches. DNA for the CDR3: TGTGCCAGCAGTTCCGGGACAGGGGGCGAAGGCGAGCAGTACTTC. Translated, it gives CASSSGTGGEGEQYF.

This clone was seen only once. V is TRBV27 and J is TRBJ2-2; 7 nucleotides align to TRBD1. V shed 0 bases and J 6 bases; nucleotides not matched to a gene: 13. This CDR3 is built from 18 residues. Germline V gives CDR1 MNHEY, CDR2 SMNVEV (reference sequence). DNA of the CDR3: TGTGCCAGCAGTTTATCTCCACGACAGGGTCGCCTCGCCGGGGAGCTGTTTTTT. It codes for CASSLSPRQGRLAGELFF.